Listed here are 6 T cell receptor beta chains from one sample, sequenced in a study of Graves' ophthalmopathy and Graves' hyperthyroidism. RNA transcripts yielded amplified TCR beta CDR3 regions. HTBI primers were used in a first-round RT-PCR, which preceded a second-round multiplex PCR. Via MiXCR, TCRdb re-called the multiplex PCR reads, giving one row per CDR3 protein. This sample has around 400,000 distinct CDR3 sequences, with around 18% found just once. The sequenced sample consisted of peripheral blood. The receptors were gathered from a young woman with Graves' ophthalmopathy.

This clonotype was seen ten or more times. The chain uses TRBV20-1 and TRBJ1-6; possibly TRBD1 for D (6 bases). With 0 bases removed from V and 7 bases from J, the gap between germline ends came to 16 bases. Per germline, CDR1 DFQATT and CDR2 SNEGSKA (reference sequence). There are 16 residues in the CDR3. CDR3 coding DNA: TGCAGTGCTAGAGAGGACAGTCCGCTGCTAAATTCACCCCTCCACTTT. This codes for CSAREDSPLLNSPLHF.

This clonotype showed up many times. The CDR3 coding sequence is TGTGCCAGTAGTCTTTTAGCCGCCGGAGAAGAGACCCAGTACTTC. Protein sequence: CASSLLAAGEETQYF. The V call is TRBV19, the J call TRBJ2-5, with D unresolved. In germline, CDR1 is LNHDA, CDR2 SQIVND (reference sequence). Trimming shortened V by 5 bases and J by 3 bases, and 16 bases separated the two germline ends. The CDR3 is 15 amino acids.

This clonotype appeared many times. The genes are TRBV12-3 or TRBV12-4 and TRBJ2-7; TRBD2 aligns across 10 bases. The CDR3 is made up of 15 amino acids. The V and J ends lost 3 bases and 2 bases, in that order; junction bases with no gene match: 4. In DNA form, the CDR3 reads TGTGCCAGCAGTTTTAAGCGGGAGGGCCCCTACGAGCAGTACTTC. Translating it yields CASSFKREGPYEQYF.

This clonotype was counted many times. This chain uses TRBV11-2 with TRBJ2-7; D could derive from TRBD1 or TRBD2 (5 bases each). Germline V gene data show CDR1 as SGHAT and CDR2 as FQNNGV. The CDR3 totals 17 residues. V was cut by 2 bases and J by 4 bases, with 21 bases left in between. This CDR3 is CASSLHEPGTKLYEQYF. CDR3 nucleotides: TGTGCCAGCAGCTTACACGAACCCGGGACCAAATTGTACGAGCAGTACTTC.

This clonotype has at least ten counts. This chain links TRBV4-2 with TRBJ1-3; D is unresolved. V shed 1 base and J shed 1 base, with 20 bases lying between them. CDR3 length equals 19 residues. CDR1 LGHNA and CDR2 YNFKEQ come from the germline V gene. In nucleotides, the CDR3 is TGTGCCAGCAGCCAAGGCGCGCCATCCATGCTTCAGTCTGGAAACACCATATATTTT. Protein sequence: CASSQGAPSMLQSGNTIYF.

This clonotype was found many times. V usage is TRBV7-9 and J usage is TRBJ2-5; D is perhaps TRBD2 (5 bases). The CDR3 covers 15 residues. CDR1 SEHNR and CDR2 FQNEAQ come from the germline V gene (reference sequence). V dropped 3 bases and J dropped 2 bases, with 13 bases sitting between them. The CDR3 coding sequence is TGTGCCAGCAGCTTTAGCGTCGGTCCACAAGAGACCCAGTACTTC. Amino acids: CASSFSVGPQETQYF. The full variable domain, with the rest looked up from reference TRBV7-9 and TRBJ2-5, is DTGVSQNPRHKITKRGQNVTFRCDPISEHNRLYWYRQTLGQGPEFLTYFQNEAQLEKSRLLSDRFSAERPKGSFSTLEIQRTEQGDSAMYLCASSFSVGPQETQYFGPGTRLLVL.